This T cell receptor beta chain was obtained from a study of cytomegalovirus exposure and HLA in healthy donors. Study-level results: The classifier, whose performance was assessed in both the original and validation cohorts, reportedly diagnosed cytomegalovirus status with high specificity and sensitivity. In a later analysis, a genetic analysis reported fewer productive-TCR N-insertions in an Asian-associated ancestry cluster than the cohort average.

The CDR3 spans 16 residues. Trimming left V 0 bases short and J 4 bases short, with 15 bases between. Germline values: CDR1 MNHEY, CDR2 SVGAGI. In the PCR, 60 Vbeta and 13 Jbeta primers were used. The assay was immunoSEQ multiplex PCR, and TCRdb's table has in-frame clones only and misses some. The table shows 72,000 or so clones, with roughly 75% occurring only once. Details on this clone: Antigen: not known.

The clonotype comes from a woman in her 30s in good health and CMV-seropositive. The V gene is TRBV6-5, the J gene TRBJ1-2, with unresolved D. Sequencing was carried out using PBMCs. The CDR3 DNA reads as TGTGCCAGCAGTTACTCATTTGCAGCGGGGAGCTATGGCTACACCTTC. Residues: CASSYSFAAGSYGYTF.